The next 25 T cell receptor beta chains were all read from a single sample in a study of T cell repertoires in cytomegalovirus infection. From the reads, TCRdb called clonotypes with MiXCR, one entry per CDR3 protein. Among approximately 340,000 distinct CDR3 sequences listed, 25% to 35% were seen once. These receptors have no identified antigens. The source material was cultured PBMCs, sampled from culture after CMV antigen stimulation. The source is a human donor in good health (CMV status not recorded). Some clones in this sample may be carry-over from other donors' samples.

This clonotype occurred once. The rearrangement uses TRBV19 and TRBJ1-3; D ambiguous. Germline CDR1 LNHDA, CDR2 SQIVND (reference sequence). CDR3 size: 14 residues. Trimming pared 1 base from V and 4 bases from J, leaving 8 bases between. DNA of the CDR3: TGTGCCAGTAGTATAGGAAACTCCGGAAACACCATATATTTT. This encodes CASSIGNSGNTIYF.

This clonotype showed up just a few times. The chain has TRBV4-2 and TRBJ2-2; D tentatively fits TRBD1 or TRBD2 (5 bases each). V shed 0 bases and J shed 2 bases, with 13 bases lying between them. This CDR3 contains 17 residues. The germline V gene encodes CDR1 LGHNA and CDR2 YNFKEQ. The CDR3 loop is CASSQDPLGTNTGELFF. CDR3 nucleotide sequence: TGTGCCAGCAGCCAAGATCCACTAGGGACCAACACCGGGGAGCTGTTTTTT.

The chain is built from TRBV19 and TRBJ1-1; 9 positions agree with TRBD1. V shed 6 bases, J shed 2 bases, and the junction held 7 bases outside the gene matches. Germline CDR1 is LNHDA and CDR2 is SQIVND (reference sequence). The CDR3 runs 15 residues. CDR3 protein: CASRLSQGANTEAFF. The CDR3 DNA is TGTGCCAGTAGGCTTTCACAGGGGGCAAACACTGAAGCTTTCTTT.

This clonotype was seen a handful of times. The genes are TRBV7-2 and TRBJ2-1, with 7 bases identical to TRBD1. This CDR3 has 14 amino acids. Losses at the gene ends were 5 bases for V and 7 bases for J; bases not matched to a gene: 8. Germline lookup yields CDR1 SGHTA and CDR2 FQGNSA. CDR3 bases: TGTGCCAGCAGCCCCTGGGGACAGTTAAATGAGCAGTTCTTC. It codes for CASSPWGQLNEQFF.

The rearrangement uses TRBV14 and TRBJ1-2; maybe TRBD1 (5 bases). Per germline, CDR1 SGHDN and CDR2 FVKESK. CDR3 length: 13 residues. V was shortened by 1 base and J by 6 bases, with 9 bases between the two germline ends. The CDR3 spells CASSQVVGDGYTF. CDR3 DNA sequence: TGTGCCAGCAGCCAAGTTGTAGGGGATGGCTACACCTTC.

The sample holds a few counts of this clonotype. The genes are TRBV19 and TRBJ1-1, with TRBD1 matching 8 bases. CDR1 is LNHDA and CDR2 is SQIVND in the germline V gene (reference sequence). With V trimmed by 8 bases and J by 4 bases, 9 bases remained unmatched. This CDR3 comprises 14 residues. The DNA for the CDR3 is TGTGCCAGTTTCCGACAGGGGAGGGGCACTGAAGCTTTCTTT. It is translated as CASFRQGRGTEAFF.

This rearrangement joins TRBV28 to TRBJ2-3; D possibly matches TRBD1 or TRBD2 (6 bases each). CDR3 length: 16 residues. V lost 7 bases and J lost 3, with 20 bases in between. In germline, CDR1 is MDHEN, CDR2 SYDVKM. CDR3 in DNA: TGTGCCAGCACCCCTTGGGGGCAGGGAGGAACAGATACGCAGTATTTT. Translating it yields CASTPWGQGGTDTQYF.

This clonotype was seen repeatedly, ten times or more. The chain combines TRBV7-3 with TRBJ2-3, with TRBD2 identical over 7 bases. After removal of 0 bases from V and 0 bases from J, the junction contained 6 bases not matched to a gene. The CDR3 runs to 17 residues. The germline V gene encodes CDR1 SGHTA and CDR2 FQGTGA. CDR3 region: CASSLTPWGGSTDTQYF. The CDR3 DNA reads TGTGCCAGCAGCTTAACGCCCTGGGGGGGTAGCACAGATACGCAGTATTTT.

CDR3 sequence: CSASDRRTTGELFF. The CDR3 DNA follows: TGCAGTGCTAGTGATCGGCGGACCACCGGGGAGCTGTTTTTT. The chain joins TRBV20-1 to TRBJ2-2; no reliable D call. Germline V gene sequence: CDR1 DFQATT, CDR2 SNEGSKA (reference sequence). Trimming left V 3 bases short and J 4 bases short, with 12 bases between. The CDR3 is 14 amino acids.

The V and J genes are TRBV9 and TRBJ2-3, with TRBD2 matching 10 bases. There are 14 residues in the CDR3. The V and J ends lost 4 bases and 7 bases, in that order; junction bases with no gene match: 6. CDR1 and CDR2 from the germline V gene are SGDLS and YYNGEE. CDR3 region: CASSPRTSGYTQYF. In nucleotides, the CDR3 is TGTGCCAGCAGCCCCAGGACTAGCGGATATACGCAGTATTTT.

The rearrangement links TRBV12-3 or TRBV12-4 to TRBJ1-2; 8 bases match TRBD1. The CDR3 sequence is 15 residues long. V lost 4 bases, J lost 4 bases, and 8 bases stayed unmatched. This CDR3 reads CASSSTGTGFYGYTF. As DNA, the CDR3 is TGTGCCAGCAGTTCTACCGGGACAGGTTTCTATGGCTACACCTTC.

The chain links TRBV20-1 to TRBJ2-7; D is perhaps TRBD2 (6 bases). The CDR3 is 14 amino acids. Germline loops: CDR1 DFQATT, CDR2 SNEGSKA (reference sequence). V lost 2 bases and J 0 bases, leaving 11 bases between the germline ends. The CDR3 is CSARRSGDSYEQYF. The CDR3 coding sequence is TGCAGTGCTAGACGTAGCGGAGACTCCTACGAGCAGTACTTC.

This clonotype came up many times. The rearrangement uses TRBV25-1 and TRBJ1-6; no clear D. Trimming left V 6 bases short and J 7 bases short, with 13 bases between. This CDR3 contains 14 residues. Per the germline V gene, CDR1 is MGHDK and CDR2 is SYGVNS. The DNA for the CDR3 is TGTGCCAGCAGAGTCCAAGGGCCGAATTCACCCCTCCACTTT. Its protein is CASRVQGPNSPLHF.

A few counts support this clonotype. The CDR3 DNA sequence: TGTGCCAGCAGGTTCATGGAAGATACGCAGTATTTT. Its translation is CASRFMEDTQYF. The rearrangement links TRBV7-9 to TRBJ2-3; D gene unclear. Trimming left V 6 bases short and J 5 bases short, with 9 bases between. The V gene's germline CDR1 is SEHNR and CDR2 FQNEAQ (reference sequence). The CDR3 has 12 amino acids.

The rearrangement uses TRBV27 and TRBJ1-6; D is perhaps TRBD1 (6 bases). The length of the CDR3 is 15 residues. V lost 4 bases to trimming and J lost 6 bases, with 13 bases between them. Germline V gives CDR1 MNHEY, CDR2 SMNVEV (reference sequence). CDR3 residues: CASSSPRGFNSPLHF. Here the CDR3 DNA reads TGTGCCAGCAGTTCCCCCAGGGGTTTTAATTCACCCCTCCACTTT.

The chain employs TRBV19 and TRBJ1-5; TRBD1 agrees at 12 bases. In germline, CDR1 is LNHDA, CDR2 SQIVND (reference sequence). The CDR3 runs 15 residues. V shed 1 base, J shed 11 bases, and the junction held 6 bases outside the gene matches. The CDR3 DNA is TGTGCCAGTAGTATAGGCGGGACAGGGGGCGATTCCCAGCATTTT. Its protein is CASSIGGTGGDSQHF.

This clonotype appeared a few times. V is TRBV12-3 or TRBV12-4 and J is TRBJ2-3, with 9 positions matching TRBD2. The V and J ends lost 1 base and 1 base, in that order; junction bases with no gene match: 0. The CDR3 consists of 15 residues. The CDR3: CASSLERGGTDTQYF. The CDR3 DNA reads as TGTGCCAGCAGTTTAGAGCGGGGGGGCACAGATACGCAGTATTTT.

This clonotype turned up a few times. This sequence joins TRBV28 and TRBJ1-1; TRBD1 might be the D (6 bases). The CDR3 runs to 13 residues. With 10 bases removed from V and 2 bases from J, the gap between germline ends came to 14 bases. The germline V gene has CDR1 MDHEN and CDR2 SYDVKM. The CDR3 coding sequence is TGTGCCACCTTTGGGGGCCCTAACACTGAAGCTTTCTTT. It codes for CATFGGPNTEAFF. The full variable domain, with the rest looked up from reference TRBV28 and TRBJ1-1, is DVKVTQSSRYLVKRTGEKVFLECVQDMDHENMFWYRQDPGLGLRLIYFSYDVKMKEKGDIPEGYSVSREKKERFSLILESASTNQTSMYLCATFGGPNTEAFFGQGTRLTVV.

This chain links TRBV20-1 with TRBJ1-4; 7 bases line up with TRBD1. This CDR3 comprises 14 residues. CDR1 DFQATT and CDR2 SNEGSKA come from the germline V gene (reference sequence). With 1 base clipped from V and 6 bases from J, the junction kept 5 bases outside the gene matches. DNA of the CDR3: TGCAGTGCTAGAGGAGGGGGCGGGTATGAAAAACTGTTTTTT. Translating it yields CSARGGGGYEKLFF.

This clonotype showed up many times. This chain joins TRBV7-2 and TRBJ1-1; tentatively, D is TRBD1 (5 bases). V lost 5 bases, J lost 5 bases, and 21 bases lay in between. The CDR3 loop spans 16 amino acids. Germline CDR1 SGHTA, CDR2 FQGNSA. This chain's CDR3 is CASSPPGVRGATEAFF. For the CDR3, the DNA is TGTGCCAGCAGCCCACCCGGGGTAAGGGGAGCAACTGAAGCTTTCTTT.

The table lists this clonotype with a few counts. CDR3 in DNA: TGTGCCAGCAGAGAATTAAACACTGAAGCTTTCTTT. Translation: CASRELNTEAFF. V is TRBV6-1 and J is TRBJ1-1; no clear D. The germline CDR1 and CDR2 sequences are MNHNS and SASEGT. Trimming shortened V by 6 bases and J by 2 bases, and 7 bases separated the two germline ends. The CDR3 spans 12 residues.

This clonotype was counted ten times or more. The V and J genes are TRBV7-3 and TRBJ1-1; D is unclear. Germline-derived CDR1 and CDR2 are SGHTA and FQGTGA. This CDR3 is 14 amino acids long. V was clipped by 5 bases and J by 3 bases, with 13 bases between them. CDR3 loop: CASSPGPWDTEAFF. CDR3 sequence (DNA): TGTGCCAGCAGCCCTGGACCCTGGGACACTGAAGCTTTCTTT.

The chain is built from TRBV10-3 and TRBJ1-5; TRBD1 might be the D (5 bases). Germline V gives CDR1 ENHRY, CDR2 SYGVKD. V was trimmed by 2 bases and J by 6 bases, leaving 11 bases between them. The CDR3 contains 14 residues. This CDR3 is CAISEGTQGQPQHF. The CDR3 nucleotides read TGTGCCATCAGTGAGGGGACCCAGGGTCAGCCCCAGCATTTT.

This clonotype was detected a few times. V and J are TRBV18 and TRBJ1-5, with a weak D call TRBD1 (5 bases). The V gene lost 6 bases and the J gene lost 5 bases, with 11 bases spanning the gap. CDR1 KGHSH and CDR2 LQKENI come from the germline V gene. This CDR3 has 13 residues. The CDR3 DNA is TGTGCCAGCTCCCCCCAGGGAGATCAGCCCCAGCATTTT. Amino acids: CASSPQGDQPQHF.

The sample holds a few counts of this clonotype. The chain recombines TRBV12-3 or TRBV12-4 with TRBJ1-1; weak D call: TRBD1 (6 bases). The CDR3 contains 15 residues. Deletions cut 3 bases from V and 5 bases from J, with 16 bases between. For the CDR3, the DNA is TGTGCCAGCAGTTTTCCAGGGGCAGGAGGGACTGAAGCTTTCTTT. This translates into CASSFPGAGGTEAFF.